The rows below give T cell receptor beta chains drawn from one sample of a study of shared clonotypes between healthy human individuals. Profiled with immunoSEQ multiplex PCR; TCRdb holds only in-frame clones, not every one. The sample lists 1.5 million to 2.5 million clones, about 95% occurring once. The material sequenced was naive CD8+ T cells sorted from blood. These TCRs come from a man aged 18 to 35 in good health. The CDR3 runs from the conserved cysteine through the conserved F or W. The order of the fields is D gene, clone size, J gene, V gene, CDR3 protein, CDR3 DNA. The D gene is left open where the match is weak. Size is omitted from some rows. Given values are once, few, many or a class for expanded clones.

-,-,TRBJ1-1,TRBV30,CAWDRGELNTEAFF,TGTGCCTGGGACCGGGGGGAATTGAACACTGAAGCTTTCTTT
-,-,TRBJ2-2,TRBV7-8,CASSLVSGTGELFF,TGTGCCAGCAGCTTAGTGTCCGGCACCGGGGAGCTGTTTTTT
TRBD2,-,TRBJ2-7,TRBV5-6,CASGGRDYAFEQYF,TGTGCCAGCGGGGGTCGGGACTACGCTTTCGAGCAGTACTTC
TRBD1,-,TRBJ1-1,TRBV6-4,CASSDSVGGAGAFF,TGTGCCAGCAGTGACTCTGTAGGGGGCGCGGGAGCTTTCTTT
TRBD1,-,TRBJ1-1,TRBV25-1,CASSVGQGTEAFF,TGTGCCAGCAGTGTGGGACAGGGGACTGAAGCTTTCTTT
-,-,TRBJ1-1,TRBV9,CASSGWGAGAEGNTEAFF,TGTGCCAGCAGCGGCTGGGGCGCAGGGGCAGAGGGGAACACTGAAGCTTTCTTT
TRBD1,-,TRBJ2-3,TRBV18,CASSSQGAGAIDTQYF,TGTGCCAGCTCGTCACAGGGGGCTGGTGCAATAGATACGCAGTATTTT
-,-,TRBJ1-3,TRBV5-1,CASSIDRGAGNTIYF,TGCGCCAGCAGCATTGACCGCGGTGCTGGAAACACCATATATTTT
TRBD2,-,TRBJ2-5,TRBV7-9,CASSSPRGTTGGETQYF,TGTGCCAGCAGTTCCCCCCGGGGGACTACGGGAGGGGAGACCCAGTACTTC
-,-,TRBJ1-5,TRBV10-3,CAIIYRGNQPQHF,TGTGCCATCATTTACAGGGGCAATCAGCCCCAGCATTTT
TRBD2,-,TRBJ2-2,TRBV11-2,CASSSSGTSGTGELFF,TGTGCCAGCAGCTCCTCCGGGACTAGTGGCACCGGGGAGCTGTTTTTT
-,-,TRBJ2-2,TRBV6-1,CASDFTQGTGELFF,TGTGCCAGCGACTTTACACAGGGCACCGGGGAGCTGTTTTTT
TRBD1,-,TRBJ1-6,TRBV2,CASSPGQEWYSPLHF,TGTGCCAGCAGTCCAGGACAGGAATGGTATTCACCCCTCCACTTT
-,-,TRBJ1-1,TRBV7-9,CATSMGETLNTEAFF,TGTGCCACCTCAATGGGGGAGACCCTTAACACTGAAGCTTTCTTT
TRBD1,-,TRBJ2-7,TRBV15,CATTPGQGTPEQYF,TGTGCCACCACTCCGGGACAGGGTACTCCCGAGCAGTACTTC
-,-,TRBJ2-1,TRBV7-9,CASFVGRLSSYNEQFF,TGTGCCAGCTTCGTCGGGCGGTTGAGCTCCTACAATGAGCAGTTCTTC
TRBD1,once,TRBJ2-5,TRBV4-1,CASSQGTGKTQYF,TGCGCCAGCAGCCAAGGGACAGGCAAAACCCAGTACTTC
-,once,TRBJ2-2,TRBV29-1,CSGEQTNTGELFF,TGCAGCGGTGAACAGACTAACACCGGGGAGCTGTTTTTT
-,-,TRBJ1-1,TRBV21-1,CASSRKTAQGLGIYTEAFF,TGTGCCAGCAGTCGAAAAACAGCACAGGGGCTAGGAATATACACTGAAGCTTTCTTT
TRBD1,-,TRBJ2-3,TRBV9,CASSVEPAGTVFTDTQYF,TGTGCCAGCAGCGTAGAGCCGGCCGGGACAGTCTTCACAGATACGCAGTATTTT
-,-,TRBJ1-2,TRBV9,CASSGTVYGYTF,TGTGCCAGCAGCGGCACAGTCTATGGCTACACCTTC
-,once,TRBJ2-2,TRBV7-7,CASSLGPTGELFF,TGTGCTAGCAGCTTGGGCCCCACCGGGGAGCTGTTTTTT
TRBD2,-,TRBJ2-3,TRBV5-1,CASSPRGGEGDTQYF,TGCGCCAGCAGCCCCCGAGGAGGGGAGGGAGATACGCAGTATTTT
TRBD1,-,TRBJ1-5,TRBV6-5,CASRAGTGDNQPQHF,TGTGCCAGCAGGGCCGGGACAGGGGACAATCAGCCCCAGCATTTT
TRBD2,-,TRBJ2-7,TRBV6-6,CASRITSGDSYEQYF,TGTGCCAGCAGGATAACTAGCGGGGACTCCTACGAGCAGTACTTC
-,-,TRBJ2-7,TRBV7-8,CASKPKGGLEQYF,TGTGCCAGCAAACCAAAGGGAGGACTCGAGCAGTACTTC
TRBD2,-,TRBJ2-5,TRBV11-2,CASSLGGSGGPHQETQYF,TGTGCCAGCAGCTTAGGAGGTAGCGGGGGGCCGCACCAAGAGACCCAGTACTTC
TRBD2,-,TRBJ2-7,TRBV13,CASSLEGGRPSYEQYF,TGTGCCAGCAGCTTAGAAGGCGGGAGGCCGTCCTACGAGCAGTACTTC
-,-,TRBJ1-2,TRBV4-1,CASSQGDRDYGYTF,TGCGCCAGCAGCCAAGGGGATAGAGACTATGGCTACACCTTC
TRBD1,once,TRBJ1-6,TRBV28,CASSPGTGGRYSPLHF,TGTGCCAGCAGTCCCGGGACAGGGGGAAGGTATTCACCCCTCCACTTT
-,-,TRBJ1-1,TRBV27,CASSLGGLYTEAFF,TGTGCCAGCAGTTTGGGGGGGCTGTACACTGAAGCTTTCTTT
-,-,TRBJ1-6,TRBV7-6,CASSLALSINSPLHF,TGTGCCAGCAGCTTAGCCCTGTCAATCAATTCACCCCTCCACTTT
-,-,TRBJ2-2,TRBV9,CASSRQGGNPGELFF,TGTGCCAGCAGCCGCCAGGGAGGAAATCCCGGGGAGCTGTTTTTT
TRBD2,-,TRBJ2-2,TRBV7-9,CASSLGLAASSNTGELFF,TGTGCCAGCAGCTTAGGGCTAGCGGCAAGTTCGAACACCGGGGAGCTGTTTTTT
-,-,TRBJ2-1,TRBV14,CASGTSLYNEQFF,TGTGCCAGCGGGACCTCTCTCTACAATGAGCAGTTCTTC
-,-,TRBJ1-2,TRBV30,CAWSEIVIGSYGYTF,TGTGCCTGGAGTGAGATTGTAATAGGGAGCTATGGCTACACCTTC
-,-,TRBJ1-2,TRBV27,CASSLSSGAGLFYGYTF,TGTGCCAGCAGTTTATCGAGCGGGGCCGGGTTATTCTATGGCTACACCTTC
-,-,TRBJ1-5,TRBV9,CASSDSSGPSSNQPQHF,TGTGCCAGCAGCGATAGTTCCGGACCGTCTAGCAATCAGCCCCAGCATTTT
TRBD2,-,TRBJ2-5,TRBV30,CAWSVLAGGLETQYF,TGTGCCTGGAGTGTACTAGCGGGGGGTTTGGAGACCCAGTACTTC
TRBD2,-,TRBJ2-5,TRBV4-1,CASSQDHPSGGLTLGETQYF,TGCGCCAGCAGCCAAGATCATCCTAGCGGGGGGCTAACCCTAGGAGAGACCCAGTACTTC
TRBD1,-,TRBJ2-7,TRBV6-1,CASSVGQGPSYEQYF,TGTGCCAGCAGTGTCGGACAGGGGCCCTCCTACGAGCAGTACTTC
-,-,TRBJ2-7,TRBV6-1,CAAGGYEQYF,TGTGCCGCCGGGGGCTACGAGCAGTACTTC
TRBD1,-,TRBJ1-5,TRBV28,CASSRTGLEPQHF,TGTGCCAGCAGTCGGACAGGGCTAGAGCCCCAGCATTTT
TRBD2,-,TRBJ2-2,TRBV6-5,CATAWREGPPGELFF,TGTGCCACGGCTTGGCGGGAGGGCCCTCCCGGGGAGCTGTTTTTT
-,-,TRBJ1-4,TRBV28,CASSLRGAPNEKLFF,TGTGCCAGCAGTCTCCGTGGGGCGCCTAATGAAAAACTGTTTTTT
-,-,TRBJ2-3,TRBV9,CASSSTVELTQYF,TGTGCCAGCAGCTCTACGGTGGAACTCACGCAGTATTTT
-,-,TRBJ2-7,TRBV10-3,CAISESGAGDYEQYF,TGTGCCATCAGTGAGTCGGGGGCGGGAGACTACGAGCAGTACTTC
-,-,TRBJ1-1,TRBV19,CASSIGGGGTEAFF,TGTGCCAGTAGTATAGGAGGGGGGGGCACTGAAGCTTTCTTT
-,-,TRBJ1-4,TRBV7-9,CASSLAEGGTNEKLFF,TGTGCCAGCAGCTTAGCGGAGGGTGGGACTAATGAAAAACTGTTTTTT
-,-,TRBJ2-7,TRBV7-9,CASSLGPPGLGAEQYF,TGTGCCAGCAGCTTAGGACCCCCCGGCCTGGGGGCCGAGCAGTACTTC